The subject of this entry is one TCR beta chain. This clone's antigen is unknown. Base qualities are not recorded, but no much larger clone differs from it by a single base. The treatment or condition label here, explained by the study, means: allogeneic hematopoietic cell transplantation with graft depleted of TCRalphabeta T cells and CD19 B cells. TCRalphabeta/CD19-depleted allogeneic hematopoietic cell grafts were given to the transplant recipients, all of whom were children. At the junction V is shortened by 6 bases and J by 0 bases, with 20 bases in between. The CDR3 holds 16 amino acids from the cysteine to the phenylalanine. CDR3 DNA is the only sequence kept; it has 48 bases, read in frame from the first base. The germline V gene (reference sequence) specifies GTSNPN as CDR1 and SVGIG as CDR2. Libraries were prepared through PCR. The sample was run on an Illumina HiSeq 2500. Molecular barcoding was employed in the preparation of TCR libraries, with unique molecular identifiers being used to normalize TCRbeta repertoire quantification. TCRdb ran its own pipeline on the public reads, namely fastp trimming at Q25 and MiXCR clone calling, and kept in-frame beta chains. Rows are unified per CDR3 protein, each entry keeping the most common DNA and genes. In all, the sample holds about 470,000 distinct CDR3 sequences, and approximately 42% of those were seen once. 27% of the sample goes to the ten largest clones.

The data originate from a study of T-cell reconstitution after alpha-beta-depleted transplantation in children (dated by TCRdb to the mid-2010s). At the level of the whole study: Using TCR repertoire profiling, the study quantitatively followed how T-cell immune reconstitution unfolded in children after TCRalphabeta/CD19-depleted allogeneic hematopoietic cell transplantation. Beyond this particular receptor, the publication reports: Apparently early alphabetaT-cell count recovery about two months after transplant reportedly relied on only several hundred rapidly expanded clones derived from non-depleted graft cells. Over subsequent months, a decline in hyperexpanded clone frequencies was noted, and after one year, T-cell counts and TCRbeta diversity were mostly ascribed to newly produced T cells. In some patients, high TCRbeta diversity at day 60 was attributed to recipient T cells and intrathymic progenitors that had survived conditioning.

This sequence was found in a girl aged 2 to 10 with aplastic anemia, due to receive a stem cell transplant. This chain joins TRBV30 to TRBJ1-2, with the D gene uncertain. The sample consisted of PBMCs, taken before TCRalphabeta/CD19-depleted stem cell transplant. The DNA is TGTGCCTGCGATAAGCGTTCTGCATCCGCTAACTATGGCTACACCTTC. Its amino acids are CACDKRSASANYGYTF.